This TCR beta chain emerged from a study of coeliac disease. Details on this clone: The antigen is not known. The same CDR3 also results from other DNA sequences found in this sample.

General study results and limits: Most TRB amino acid sequences occurred in only one sample.

The table came from immunoSEQ multiplex PCR; TCRdb's copy has only in-frame clones and leaves some out. There are some 3,600 clones in the sample; less than 70% occur only once, and about 5.7% lies in the top ten. The CDR3 contains 15 residues. Germline CDR1 reads SGHNT; CDR2 reads YYREEE (reference sequence). Germline trimming cut 5 bases from V and 7 bases from J; bases unmatched to any gene: 4. Sequencing input: lymphocytes from the gut lamina propria. This receptor was identified in a man between 65 and 85 years old without celiac disease. This chain uses TRBV5-4 with TRBJ1-6; 12 nucleotides match TRBD1. CDR3 DNA: TGTGCCAGCAGAACGGGACAGGGGGCAAATTCACCCCTCCACTTT. It encodes CASRTGQGANSPLHF. Full variable domain (remainder filled in from reference TRBV5-4 and TRBJ1-6): ETGVTQSPTHLIKTRGQQVTLRCSSQSGHNTVSWYQQALGQGPQFIFQYYREEENGRGNFPPRFSGLQFPNYSSELNVNALELDDSALYLCASRTGQGANSPLHFGNGTRLTVT.